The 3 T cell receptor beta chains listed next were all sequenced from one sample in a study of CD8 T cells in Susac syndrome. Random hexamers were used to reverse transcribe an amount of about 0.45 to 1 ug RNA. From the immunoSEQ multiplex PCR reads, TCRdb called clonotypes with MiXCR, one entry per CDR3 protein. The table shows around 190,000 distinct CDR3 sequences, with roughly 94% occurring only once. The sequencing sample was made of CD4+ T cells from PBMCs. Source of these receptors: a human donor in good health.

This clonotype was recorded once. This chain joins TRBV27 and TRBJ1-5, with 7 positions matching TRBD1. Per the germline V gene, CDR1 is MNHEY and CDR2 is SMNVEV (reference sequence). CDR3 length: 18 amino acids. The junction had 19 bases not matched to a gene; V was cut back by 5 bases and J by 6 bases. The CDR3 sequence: CASSTLMGRQGGPQPQHF. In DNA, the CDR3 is TGTGCCAGCAGTACACTTATGGGTCGACAGGGAGGTCCTCAGCCCCAGCATTTT.

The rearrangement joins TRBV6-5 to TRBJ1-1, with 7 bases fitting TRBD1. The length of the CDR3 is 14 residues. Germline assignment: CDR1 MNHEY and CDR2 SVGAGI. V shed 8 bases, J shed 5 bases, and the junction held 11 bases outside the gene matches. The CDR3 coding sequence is TGTGCCAGCTACGACAGGGAGGCGAGGACTGAAGCTTTCTTT. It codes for CASYDREARTEAFF.

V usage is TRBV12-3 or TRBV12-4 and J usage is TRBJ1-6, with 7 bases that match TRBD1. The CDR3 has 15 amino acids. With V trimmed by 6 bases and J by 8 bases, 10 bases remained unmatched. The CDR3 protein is CASSPQTGRHSPLHF. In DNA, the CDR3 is TGTGCCAGCAGCCCTCAGACAGGGAGGCATTCACCCCTCCACTTT.